This T cell receptor (beta chain) was captured by sequencing in a study of CD8+ T cells in alopecia areata. Study observations and caveats: Unlike in mice, where it was clearer, TCR sharing across patients was less clear, possibly HLA-related.

The CDR3 has 12 residues. V lost 6 bases to trimming and J lost 4 bases, with 9 bases between them. Germline CDR1 MDHEN, CDR2 SYDVKM. The authors extracted RNA and reverse transcribed it into cDNA as the sequencing template. Data came from immunoSEQ multiplex PCR; TCRdb stores just in-frame clones and leaves some out. The table has 120,000 to 150,000 clones, 47% seen once. It was from alopecia areata patients that lesional scalp punch biopsies and peripheral blood were collected. As regards this clone: Its antigen is not identified.

The TCR sequence derives from a human donor with alopecia areata. The chain employs TRBV28 and TRBJ1-2; D ambiguous. Material for sequencing was CD4+ T cells sorted from blood. Here the CDR3 reads CASSPSFYGYTF. The CDR3 region has the DNA TGTGCCAGCAGCCCGTCTTTCTATGGCTACACCTTC.